The present TCR beta chain was sequenced within a study of OX40 agonist ivuxolimab in advanced cancers. Study context: The patients got ivuxolimab, which is an agonistic anti-OX40 (CD134) antibody. Age averaged about 60 years (range roughly 23 to 79), and around 87% were male.

Study observations and caveats: CD4+ T cells averaged fewer expanded clones than CD8+ T cells.

Germline V gene sequence: CDR1 LNHDA, CDR2 SQIVND (reference sequence). The V end lost 5 bases, the J end lost 2 bases, and 13 bases lay between the germline ends. The CDR3 is made up of 14 amino acids. Blood was sampled at baseline, cycle 4 day 1, and cycle 7 day 1. This clone was seen a few times. The antigen remains unidentified. Only in-frame clones appear in the TCRdb table, and some are missing; sequencing was by immunoSEQ multiplex PCR. The sample contains approximately 44,000 clones, approximately 80% of which appear only once. The sample in question was CD4+ or CD8+ T cells sorted from blood, obtained in a trial of the OX40 agonist ivuxolimab. This clonotype was obtained from an adult with an advanced solid tumor such as melanoma, head and neck, liver or kidney cancer. The chain carries TRBV19 and TRBJ2-7; D may be TRBD1 (5 bases). In DNA, the CDR3 is TGTGCCAGTAGTGTCGGACAAAGAGCCTACGAGCAGTACTTC. Translation gives CASSVGQRAYEQYF.